The 4 T cell receptor beta chains in this list originate from one sample, sequenced in a study of beta chain features in type 1 diabetes. Expressed TCRB transcripts got sequenced, as all isolated RNA was reverse transcribed. Profiling relied on immunoSEQ multiplex PCR, and the TCRdb table lists in-frame clones only, not all of them. The sample yields 400,000 to 500,000 clones, approximately 15% seen once. Input material: naive CD4+ T cells from blood. These receptors originate from a man aged 30 to 39 in good health.

The V gene is TRBV19, the J gene TRBJ2-5; 7 positions agree with TRBD1. The V gene's germline CDR1 is LNHDA and CDR2 SQIVND (reference sequence). V was clipped by 5 bases and J by 5 bases; unmatched bases: 2. The CDR3 contains 12 residues. The CDR3 DNA reads as TGTGCCAGTAGTTCCAGGGGGGAGACCCAGTACTTC. This codes for CASSSRGETQYF.

This clone came up a few times. The genes are TRBV7-2 and TRBJ1-2, with unresolved D. V lost 7 bases to trimming and J lost 2 bases, with 17 bases between them. The CDR3 runs to 15 residues. Germline V gene sequence: CDR1 SGHTA, CDR2 FQGNSA. CDR3 DNA: TGTGCCAGCACCCATGAGGCGGGAAGAAACTATGGCTACACCTTC. The encoded protein is CASTHEAGRNYGYTF. Drawing the rest from reference TRBV7-2 and TRBJ1-2, the complete variable domain is GAGVSQSPSNKVTEKGKDVELRCDPISGHTALYWYRQSLGQGLEFLIYFQGNSAPDKSGLPSDRFSAERTGGSVSTLTIQRTQQEDSAVYLCASTHEAGRNYGYTFGSGTRLTVV.

The chain couples TRBV4-1 to TRBJ1-2; D unclear. This CDR3 contains 15 residues. Germline V gives CDR1 MGHRA, CDR2 YSYEKL. Trimming shortened V by 2 bases and J by 6 bases, and 16 bases separated the two germline ends. As DNA, the CDR3 is TGCGCCAGCAGCCAATTAACGAAACGGGCAGATGGCTACACCTTC. Translated: CASSQLTKRADGYTF.

This clone was seen just once. This sequence joins TRBV7-8 and TRBJ2-1, with 8 bases lining up with TRBD2. The junction had 9 bases not matched to a gene; V was cut back by 5 bases and J by 0 bases. The CDR3 runs 17 residues. The V gene's germline CDR1 is SGHVS and CDR2 FQNEAQ. DNA for the CDR3: TGTGCCAGCAGCCCGACTCAGCGGGAGAGCTCCTACAATGAGCAGTTCTTC. Translation gives CASSPTQRESSYNEQFF.